One and the same sample provided the 21 T cell receptor beta chains below, sequenced in a study of T-cell memory formation after mild COVID-19. TCRdb reprocessed the 5' RACE reads with MiXCR, giving one entry per CDR3 protein. The sample holds fewer than 450,000 distinct CDR3 sequences, around a fifth seen once. Sequencing was done on a sample of PBMCs or a T cell subset sorted from them (not recorded which). These receptors originate from an adult woman who had mild COVID-19 (a few samples of this study predate the infection). Cell type and time point are not known.

This clonotype was counted a few times. This chain uses TRBV7-6 with TRBJ2-5, with TRBD2 matching over 15 bases. CDR1 and CDR2 from the germline V gene are SGHVS and FNYEAQ. The CDR3 has 19 residues. The V and J ends lost 0 bases and 5 bases, in that order; junction bases with no gene match: 10. CDR3 loop: CASSLAPGLAGGPAETQYF. CDR3 nucleotide sequence: TGTGCCAGCAGCTTAGCTCCGGGACTAGCGGGAGGCCCGGCGGAGACCCAGTACTTC.

The chain joins TRBV12-3 or TRBV12-4 to TRBJ2-3; 8 nucleotides align to TRBD1. Germline trimming cut 5 bases from V and 1 base from J; bases unmatched to any gene: 5. The CDR3 totals 15 residues. Here the CDR3 DNA reads TGTGCCAGCAGTGTCAGGGGGCTCCGCACAGATACGCAGTATTTT. It encodes CASSVRGLRTDTQYF.

This clonotype appeared a few times. The chain recombines TRBV4-1 with TRBJ2-7; TRBD1 aligns across 10 bases. This CDR3 region has 16 residues. V was pared by 0 bases and J by 4 bases, with 6 bases of the junction left unmatched. Germline V gives CDR1 MGHRA, CDR2 YSYEKL. CDR3 DNA: TGCGCCAGCAGCCAAGATCGCGACAGGGGGCTGTACGAGCAGTACTTC. Amino acids: CASSQDRDRGLYEQYF.

This clonotype appeared a few times. Here the CDR3 reads CASSPLAGSVAGELFF. DNA for the CDR3: TGCGCCAGCAGTCCGCTGGCGGGTTCGGTGGCCGGGGAGCTGTTTTTT. The gene calls are TRBV4-3 and TRBJ2-2; tentatively, D is TRBD2 (5 bases). With 6 bases removed from V and 6 bases from J, the gap between germline ends came to 20 bases. Looked up from germline, CDR1 is LGHNA and CDR2 is YSLEER. The CDR3 runs to 16 residues.

V gene TRBV7-3 combines with J gene TRBJ2-1; possible D gene TRBD2, 6 bases. This CDR3 is built from 12 residues. Germline CDR1 is SGHTA and CDR2 is FQGTGA. Trimming removed 5 bases from V and 9 bases from J, with 11 bases in between. The CDR3, as DNA: TGTGCCAGCAGCCGGATGGGGGGTGAGCAGTTCTTC. Protein: CASSRMGGEQFF. Filled out from reference TRBV7-3 and TRBJ2-1, the complete variable domain reads GAGVSQTPSNKVTEKGKYVELRCDPISGHTALYWYRQSLGQGPEFLIYFQGTGAADDSGLPNDRFFAVRPEGSVSTLKIQRTERGDSAVYLCASSRMGGEQFFGPGTRLTVL.

V usage is TRBV4-1 and J usage is TRBJ2-3, with 10 bases lining up with TRBD1. Per the germline V gene, CDR1 is MGHRA and CDR2 is YSYEKL. This CDR3 is 17 amino acids long. Germline trimming cut 1 base from V and 4 bases from J; bases unmatched to any gene: 8. CDR3 bases: TGCGCCAGCAGCCAAGGAGAGTGGACAGGGGGGGCAGATACGCAGTATTTT. Translating gives CASSQGEWTGGADTQYF.

This chain links TRBV13 with TRBJ1-2; the match to TRBD1 covers 9 bases. Germline V gives CDR1 PRHDT, CDR2 FYEKMQ (reference sequence). This CDR3 comprises 13 residues. J lost 10 bases, V lost 5 bases, and 8 bases had no gene match. CDR3 amino acids: CASSRGQGPLYTF. In nucleotides, the CDR3 is TGTGCCAGCAGCCGAGGACAGGGGCCGCTCTACACCTTC.

This clonotype was observed a few times. V gene TRBV20-1 combines with J gene TRBJ2-7, with 9 bases fitting TRBD1. The CDR3 has 16 amino acids. The V and J ends lost 0 bases and 3 bases, in that order; junction bases with no gene match: 9. Germline-derived CDR1 and CDR2 are DFQATT and SNEGSKA (reference sequence). The DNA for the CDR3 is TGCAGTGCTAGAGAAAAAAGGACAGGGGTAGACTACGAGCAGTACTTC. Translated, it gives CSAREKRTGVDYEQYF.

CDR3 sequence (DNA): TGTGCCAGCGGACAAAATTCACCCCTCCACTTT. It codes for CASGQNSPLHF. The chain recombines TRBV27 with TRBJ1-6; D possibly corresponds to TRBD1 (5 bases). Germline CDR1 reads MNHEY; CDR2 reads SMNVEV (reference sequence). CDR3 length: 11 amino acids. V shed 8 bases and J shed 7 bases, with 6 bases lying between them.

This clonotype was seen a handful of times. The V gene is TRBV29-1, the J gene TRBJ2-3; no definite D call. The CDR3 is 13 residues long. V was clipped by 0 bases and J by 5 bases, with 9 bases between them. CDR1 is SQVTM and CDR2 is ANQGSEA in the germline V gene. CDR3 sequence (DNA): TGCAGCGTTGAAGATCCGGCCGTAGATACGCAGTATTTT. This codes for CSVEDPAVDTQYF.

This clonotype has just a few counts. This rearrangement joins TRBV27 to TRBJ2-2, with D uncertain. The CDR3 length is 16 residues. Deletions cut 5 bases from V and 3 bases from J, with 16 bases between. Germline values: CDR1 MNHEY, CDR2 SMNVEV (reference sequence). For the CDR3, the DNA is TGTGCCAGCAGTAAAGACCCAAATCGGGACACCGGGGAGCTGTTTTTT. The encoded protein is CASSKDPNRDTGELFF.

This clonotype appeared a single time. Written as DNA, the CDR3 is TGCAGTTCCGGCCCTACGACTACCCAAGAGACCCAGTACTTC. This encodes CSSGPTTTQETQYF. V gene TRBV20-1 combines with J gene TRBJ2-5; the D gene is possibly TRBD2 (5 bases). Germline-derived CDR1 and CDR2 are DFQATT and SNEGSKA (reference sequence). This CDR3 comprises 14 residues. V lost 8 bases and J lost 1, with 17 bases in between.

The genes are TRBV12-3 or TRBV12-4 and TRBJ2-1; 7 bases line up with TRBD1. The CDR3 runs 13 residues. J lost 4 bases, V lost 4 bases, and 1 base had no gene match. CDR3 in amino acids: CASSWDRYNEQFF. In DNA, the CDR3 is TGTGCCAGCAGTTGGGACAGATACAATGAGCAGTTCTTC.

This clonotype came up a few times. The chain uses TRBV2 and TRBJ2-1; 7 positions match TRBD1. Per the germline V gene, CDR1 is SNHLY and CDR2 is FYNNEI. The CDR3 is 12 residues long. V lost 11 bases and J lost 5; bases outside the gene matches: 6. CDR3 protein: CALGDRNNEQFF. In DNA, the CDR3 is TGTGCCCTGGGGGACAGAAACAATGAGCAGTTCTTC.

In its sample, this clonotype was seen many times. The gene calls are TRBV12-3 or TRBV12-4 and TRBJ2-4; D might be TRBD2 (6 bases). The CDR3 covers 15 residues. V gave up 6 bases and J gave up 8 bases, with 20 bases separating them. This CDR3 is CASRVGSGEKDIQYF. In DNA form, the CDR3 reads TGTGCCAGCAGGGTCGGTTCGGGGGAGAAGGACATTCAGTACTTC.

The chain uses TRBV18 and TRBJ1-1; D is unclear. Trimming left V 3 bases short and J 8 bases short, with 16 bases between. This CDR3 has 14 residues. CDR1 KGHSH and CDR2 LQKENI come from the germline V gene. The CDR3 nucleotides read TGTGCCAGCTCACCTCAGGACGGGAGACTGGAAGCTTTCTTT. This codes for CASSPQDGRLEAFF.

This clonotype was counted once. V is TRBV20-1 and J is TRBJ1-2; 9 positions agree with TRBD1. With 6 bases clipped from V and 7 bases from J, the junction kept 18 bases outside the gene matches. Germline assignment: CDR1 DFQATT and CDR2 SNEGSKA (reference sequence). The CDR3 totals 16 residues. This chain's CDR3 is CSARGPRDRAGGGYTF. The CDR3 DNA follows: TGCAGTGCCAGGGGACCGAGGGACAGGGCGGGCGGTGGCTACACCTTC.

This clonotype was observed at least ten times. The CDR3 sequence: CASSSKQGFGDGYTF. The DNA for the CDR3 is TGTGCCAGCAGCTCTAAACAGGGTTTTGGGGATGGCTACACCTTC. The chain has TRBV7-2 and TRBJ1-2; weak D call: TRBD1 (6 bases). The CDR3 is 15 amino acids. CDR1 and CDR2 from the germline V gene are SGHTA and FQGNSA. Between the trimmed V and J ends, which lost 4 bases and 6 bases, there was a span of 18 bases.

The gene calls are TRBV4-1 and TRBJ2-6; no definite D call. Trimming left V 0 bases short and J 0 bases short, with 18 bases between. CDR1 and CDR2 (germline): MGHRA, YSYEKL. This CDR3 spans 20 amino acids. The CDR3 nucleotides are TGCGCCAGCAGCCAAGATCGGCTGGGTCTCCCCTCCTCTGGGGCCAACGTCCTGACTTTC. Residues: CASSQDRLGLPSSGANVLTF.

This clonotype came up a few times. The chain uses TRBV29-1 and TRBJ1-1; D is ambiguous. The CDR3 is 13 residues long. The V gene lost 3 bases and the J gene lost 4 bases, with 12 bases spanning the gap. The germline V gene has CDR1 SQVTM and CDR2 ANQGSEA. CDR3 region: CSVDALRGTEAFF. CDR3 DNA: TGCAGCGTTGATGCGCTCCGTGGCACTGAAGCTTTCTTT. Full variable domain (remainder filled in from reference TRBV29-1 and TRBJ1-1): SAVISQKPSRDICQRGTSLTIQCQVDSQVTMMFWYRQQPGQSLTLIATANQGSEATYESGFVIDKFPISRPNLTFSTLTVSNMSPEDSSIYLCSVDALRGTEAFFGQGTRLTVV.

The chain employs TRBV27 and TRBJ1-2; D perhaps matches TRBD1 (5 bases). The CDR3 totals 13 residues. The V gene's germline CDR1 is MNHEY and CDR2 SMNVEV (reference sequence). The V and J ends lost 5 bases and 6 bases respectively, with 13 bases between them. CDR3 coding DNA: TGTGCCAGCAGTCTTCAGGGTTACAATGGCTACACCTTC. It yields the protein CASSLQGYNGYTF.